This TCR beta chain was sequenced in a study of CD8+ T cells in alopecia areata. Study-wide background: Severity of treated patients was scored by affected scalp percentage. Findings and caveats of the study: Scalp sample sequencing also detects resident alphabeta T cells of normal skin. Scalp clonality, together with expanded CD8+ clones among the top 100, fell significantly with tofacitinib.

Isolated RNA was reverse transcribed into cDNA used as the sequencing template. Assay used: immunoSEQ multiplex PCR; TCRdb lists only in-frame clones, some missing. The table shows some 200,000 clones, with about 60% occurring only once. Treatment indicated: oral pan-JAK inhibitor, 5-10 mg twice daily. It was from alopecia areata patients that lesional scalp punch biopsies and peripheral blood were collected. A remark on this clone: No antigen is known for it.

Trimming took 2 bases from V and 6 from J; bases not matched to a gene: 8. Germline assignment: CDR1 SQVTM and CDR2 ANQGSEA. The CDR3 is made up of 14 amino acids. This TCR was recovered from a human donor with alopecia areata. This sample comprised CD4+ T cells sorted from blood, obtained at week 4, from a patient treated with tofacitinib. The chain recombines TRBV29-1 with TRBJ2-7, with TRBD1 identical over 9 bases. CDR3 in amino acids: CSVERGQGAFEQYF. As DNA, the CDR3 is TGCAGCGTTGAAAGGGGACAGGGAGCGTTCGAGCAGTACTTC.